This T cell receptor (beta chain) came from a study of shared T cell receptors in the human thymus (dated by TCRdb to about 2021). A note on the overall study: The study examined how self-reactive, shared T-cell receptor alpha chains are generated in the human thymus.

With regard to this clone: Its antigen specificity is not known. No base-level quality is on record; no much larger clone is a single base apart.

To prepare the library, the immunoSEQ multiplex PCR assay was applied. TCRdb took over this immuneACCESS table, retaining in-frame rearrangements with V and J assigned. Such tables are incomplete; in checked studies, under half of the missing clones stem from an unresolved V gene, and the remainder is unexplained. The sample profile shows about 400,000 clones; roughly 94% of them were found once. The top ten constitute approximately 0.02% of the sample. The TCR originated in a human donor. The sample taken for sequencing was thymocytes.

At the DNA level, the sequence is TGTGCCAGCAGCCCAGCGGGTCTTTTTACGGAGTCGAGCTCCTACGAGCAGTACTTC. It encodes CASSPAGLFTESSSYEQYF. The rearranged chain carries TRBV11-3 and TRBJ2-7; the D gene is possibly TRBD2, with 6 bases matching. CDR1 and CDR2 (SGHNT, YENEEA) derive from the germline V gene. The junction shows trimming of 5 bases on V and 0 bases on J, plus 26 bases between the germline ends. Including the terminal cysteine and phenylalanine, the CDR3 comprises 19 residues. Only the CDR3 region is kept as DNA, spanning 57 bases read in frame from base 1. Joined to the reference TRBV11-3 and TRBJ2-7 proteins, this CDR3 gives the full variable domain: EAGVVQSPRYKIIEKKQPVAFWCNPISGHNTLYWYLQNLGQGPELLIRYENEEAVDDSQLPKDRFSAERLKGVDSTLKIQPAELGDSAVYLCASSPAGLFTESSSYEQYFGPGTRLTVT.